The 30 T cell receptor beta chains below were found in one sample sequenced in a study of blood T cell repertoires in COVID-19. Libraries were prepared by immunoSEQ multiplex PCR; TCRdb keeps only in-frame clonotypes and omits some of them. The table shows around 500,000 clones, with approximately 85% occurring only once. Sequenced: peripheral blood. Every receptor here comes from a human donor in a cohort sampled during active COVID-19.

The gene calls are TRBV28 and TRBJ2-7; D is unresolved. Germline lookup yields CDR1 MDHEN and CDR2 SYDVKM. V was cut by 6 bases and J by 2 bases, with 11 bases left in between. The length of the CDR3 is 13 residues. The CDR3: CASRLKTPYEQYF. CDR3 nucleotide sequence: TGTGCCAGCAGGCTGAAGACTCCCTACGAGCAGTACTTC.

The rearrangement joins TRBV30 to TRBJ1-6; D is uncertain. Germline V gene sequence: CDR1 GTSNPN, CDR2 SVGIG (reference sequence). V was clipped by 5 bases and J by 7 bases, with 6 bases between them. CDR3 size: 11 residues. In DNA, the CDR3 is TGTGCCTGGGATCTAAATTCACCCCTCCACTTT. This sequence encodes CAWDLNSPLHF.

The chain combines TRBV19 with TRBJ2-1; TRBD1 matches at 9 bases. The V gene's germline CDR1 is LNHDA and CDR2 SQIVND (reference sequence). Unmatched junction bases numbered 7, after V lost 0 bases and J lost 10 bases. The CDR3 extends over 15 amino acids. CDR3 sequence reads: CASSIDRDRAFEQFF. In DNA, the CDR3 is TGTGCCAGTAGTATAGATAGGGACAGGGCGTTCGAGCAGTTCTTC.

This chain connects TRBV7-3 to TRBJ1-4, with a possible D match to TRBD1 (5 bases). This CDR3 has 16 amino acids. The V end was cut by 2 bases, the J end by 0 bases, with 10 bases between. Germline lookup yields CDR1 SGHTA and CDR2 FQGTGA. DNA of the CDR3: TGTGCCAGCAGCTTAGATGGGACTGCAACTAATGAAAAACTGTTTTTT. It is translated as CASSLDGTATNEKLFF.

The chain joins TRBV7-3 to TRBJ2-3; 10 positions match TRBD2. Trimming cost V 6 bases and J 1 base; bases outside gene matches: 7. From germline, CDR1 is SGHTA and CDR2 FQGTGA. CDR3 length: 16 amino acids. The DNA for the CDR3 is TGTGCCAGCAGTTTTACCGGGACTAGCGGCACAGATACGCAGTATTTT. Its protein is CASSFTGTSGTDTQYF.

This clone was detected once. The chain uses TRBV27 and TRBJ2-7; a possible D gene is TRBD2 (5 bases). The CDR3 covers 13 residues. The germline V and J ends were trimmed by 6 bases and 5 bases, with 14 bases remaining between them. Germline V lookup: CDR1 MNHEY, CDR2 SMNVEV (reference sequence). DNA for the CDR3: TGTGCCAGCAGACGAGGGCTGTGGGACGAGCAGTACTTC. It codes for CASRRGLWDEQYF.

The chain is built from TRBV5-4 and TRBJ2-2; maybe TRBD2 (6 bases). Trimming shortened V by 3 bases and J by 0 bases, and 6 bases separated the two germline ends. Germline V CDR1 and CDR2: SGHNT, YYREEE (reference sequence). The CDR3 is 14 residues long. CDR3 in DNA: TGTGCCAGCAGCTGGGGGGCGAACACCGGGGAGCTGTTTTTT. Protein: CASSWGANTGELFF.

This clone came up a few times. The J gene is TRBJ1-5, the V gene TRBV5-1, with D uncertain. The V and J ends lost 1 base and 5 bases respectively, with 13 bases between them. This CDR3 is built from 15 residues. CDR1 SGHRS and CDR2 YFSETQ come from the germline V gene. CDR3: CASSLSSNPDQPQHF. CDR3 nucleotides: TGCGCCAGCAGCTTGAGCTCGAACCCTGATCAGCCCCAGCATTTT.

The table lists this clone with a count of one. This chain links TRBV28 with TRBJ1-2; D uncertain. The V gene lost 7 bases and the J gene lost 4 bases, with 19 bases spanning the gap. In germline, CDR1 is MDHEN, CDR2 SYDVKM. The CDR3 length is 15 residues. In nucleotides, the CDR3 is TGTGCCAGCACCCGCAGCGGCCCATTAACCTATGGCTACACCTTC. Translated: CASTRSGPLTYGYTF.

The chain's CDR3 is CASGTSGRYTQYF. The CDR3 DNA is TGTGCCAGCGGGACTAGCGGGAGGTATACGCAGTATTTT. The V call is TRBV5-6, the J call TRBJ2-3; 15 nucleotides align to TRBD2. The germline V gene encodes CDR1 SGHDT and CDR2 YYEEEE. The trim removed 7 bases at V and 7 bases at J, leaving 1 base unmatched. The CDR3 is made up of 13 amino acids.

For the CDR3, the DNA is TGTGCCAGCAGTTGGCTAGCGGACGGCAATGAGCAGTTCTTC. This codes for CASSWLADGNEQFF. This chain connects TRBV6-2 or TRBV6-3 to TRBJ2-1; 7 positions agree with TRBD2. Trimming cost V 4 bases and J 6 bases; bases outside gene matches: 6. This CDR3 is 14 amino acids long. The germline V gene has CDR1 MNHEY and CDR2 SVGEGT.

This rearrangement joins TRBV27 to TRBJ2-7, with 10 nucleotides matching TRBD2. The CDR3 has 15 amino acids. Germline values: CDR1 MNHEY, CDR2 SMNVEV (reference sequence). The V and J ends lost 5 bases and 4 bases, in that order; junction bases with no gene match: 8. The CDR3 here is CASSTVAGGNYEQYF. The DNA for the CDR3 is TGTGCCAGCAGTACAGTAGCGGGAGGCAATTACGAGCAGTACTTC.

Comment on this clone: One end of the junction does not line up with germline, which may come from a read error. The chain recombines TRBV7-9 with TRBJ1-1; D might be TRBD1 (5 bases). Germline V lookup: CDR1 SEHNR, CDR2 FQNEAQ (reference sequence). The CDR3 is made up of 15 amino acids. The CDR3 sequence: CASTLVGVGIAEAFF. In nucleotides, the CDR3 is TGTGCCAGCACCTTAGTAGGGGTGGGGATCGCTGAAGCTTTCTTT.

The CDR3 region is CASSLPGDEGNTIYF. CDR3 sequence (DNA): TGTGCCAGCAGTTTACCAGGGGACGAGGGAAACACCATATATTTT. This rearrangement joins TRBV28 to TRBJ1-3; TRBD1 is a possible D gene (6 bases). Germline V CDR1 and CDR2: MDHEN, SYDVKM. V was shortened by 2 bases and J by 4 bases, with 12 bases between the two germline ends. The CDR3 runs to 15 residues.

The rearrangement uses TRBV28 and TRBJ2-3, with a tentative D call TRBD2 (6 bases). The V and J ends lost 2 bases and 4 bases respectively, with 10 bases between them. Per germline, CDR1 MDHEN and CDR2 SYDVKM. CDR3 length: 14 amino acids. The CDR3 reads CASSLVGGADTQYF. Here the CDR3 DNA reads TGTGCCAGCAGTTTAGTGGGAGGAGCAGATACGCAGTATTTT.

The gene calls are TRBV5-5 and TRBJ2-7, with 7 bases aligning to TRBD1. The germline gives CDR1 SGHKS, CDR2 YYEKEE (reference sequence). With V trimmed by 2 bases and J by 0 bases, 2 bases remained unmatched. CDR3 length: 14 amino acids. This CDR3 is CASSFGDSSYEQYF. CDR3 in DNA: TGTGCCAGCAGCTTTGGGGACAGCTCCTACGAGCAGTACTTC. Full variable domain (remainder filled in from reference TRBV5-5 and TRBJ2-7): DAGVTQSPTHLIKTRGQQVTLRCSPISGHKSVSWYQQVLGQGPQFIFQYYEKEERGRGNFPDRFSARQFPNYSSELNVNALLLGDSALYLCASSFGDSSYEQYFGPGTRLTVT.

V is TRBV27 and J is TRBJ2-1; TRBD2 is a possible D gene (5 bases). V was trimmed by 7 bases and J by 7 bases, leaving 17 bases between them. Germline CDR1 reads MNHEY; CDR2 reads SMNVEV (reference sequence). This CDR3 region has 14 residues. As DNA, the CDR3 is TGTGCCAGCAAGATTACCCAAGGAGGTAATGAGCAGTTCTTC. This translates into CASKITQGGNEQFF.

J is TRBJ2-2 and V is TRBV27, with D perhaps TRBD2 (6 bases). The germline V gene has CDR1 MNHEY and CDR2 SMNVEV (reference sequence). The V gene lost 2 bases and the J gene lost 7 bases, with 11 bases spanning the gap. The CDR3 spans 14 residues. The CDR3 reads CASSLGRGGGELFF. CDR3 bases: TGTGCCAGCAGTTTAGGGCGGGGAGGCGGGGAGCTGTTTTTT.

V is TRBV5-4 and J is TRBJ1-2; D is possibly TRBD1 (5 bases). The CDR3 consists of 13 residues. The germline V gene has CDR1 SGHNT and CDR2 YYREEE (reference sequence). The germline V and J ends were trimmed by 1 base and 3 bases, with 7 bases remaining between them. CDR3 nucleotides: TGTGCCAGCAGCTTGTTACAGGACTATGGCTACACCTTC. As protein: CASSLLQDYGYTF.

The chain is built from TRBV6-5 and TRBJ2-2, with 9 nucleotides matching TRBD1. Per the germline V gene, CDR1 is MNHEY and CDR2 is SVGAGI. Unmatched junction bases numbered 8, after V lost 6 bases and J lost 6 bases. The CDR3 spans 15 residues. The CDR3 sequence: CASRRQGEWAGELFF. DNA for the CDR3: TGTGCCAGCAGGCGACAGGGGGAATGGGCCGGGGAGCTGTTTTTT.

V and J are TRBV5-1 and TRBJ1-2; D is perhaps TRBD1 (6 bases). The V end was cut by 0 bases, the J end by 2 bases, with 11 bases between. The CDR3 has 15 residues. Germline loops: CDR1 SGHRS, CDR2 YFSETQ. CDR3 sequence reads: CASSLAGTNNYGYTF. Here the CDR3 DNA reads TGCGCCAGCAGCTTGGCGGGGACAAACAACTATGGCTACACCTTC.

The chain combines TRBV7-2 with TRBJ2-6, with D maybe TRBD2 (6 bases). V gave up 6 bases and J gave up 4 bases, with 13 bases separating them. The V gene's germline CDR1 is SGHTA and CDR2 FQGNSA. This CDR3 comprises 15 residues. The CDR3 sequence: CASRPSSAGANVLTF. The CDR3 bases are TGTGCCAGCAGGCCCTCTAGCGCCGGGGCCAACGTCCTGACTTTC. Looking up the rest from reference TRBV7-2 and TRBJ2-6 gives the full variable domain: GAGVSQSPSNKVTEKGKDVELRCDPISGHTALYWYRQSLGQGLEFLIYFQGNSAPDKSGLPSDRFSAERTGGSVSTLTIQRTQQEDSAVYLCASRPSSAGANVLTFGAGSRLTVL.

This chain joins TRBV19 and TRBJ1-1; D gene ambiguous. V lost 8 bases and J lost 3, with 10 bases in between. The CDR3 contains 12 residues. Germline CDR1 is LNHDA and CDR2 is SQIVND (reference sequence). The CDR3 coding sequence is TGTGCCAGTTGCGGCTCCTACACTGAAGCTTTCTTT. This sequence encodes CASCGSYTEAFF.

Only one count was recorded for this clone. The chain joins TRBV7-9 to TRBJ1-2, with unresolved D. Trimming removed 1 base from V and 5 bases from J, with 8 bases in between. Germline CDR1 and CDR2: SEHNR and FQNEAQ (reference sequence). CDR3 length: 13 residues. CDR3 loop: CASSLGSVYGYTF. In DNA, the CDR3 is TGTGCCAGCAGCTTAGGATCGGTTTATGGCTACACCTTC.

The chain recombines TRBV3-1 (or the pseudogene TRBV3-2) with TRBJ2-3; TRBD1 agrees at 12 bases. This CDR3 region has 14 residues. Trimming cost V 1 base and J 10 bases; bases outside gene matches: 3. Germline V lookup: CDR1 LGHDT, CDR2 YNNKEL (reference sequence). The CDR3 nucleotides are TGTGCCAGCAGCCAAGGGGGACAGGGGGCTCCGCAGTATTTT. Translating gives CASSQGGQGAPQYF.

This chain joins TRBV9 and TRBJ2-1; 12 bases are shared with TRBD2. The CDR3 runs 17 residues. Germline V gives CDR1 SGDLS, CDR2 YYNGEE. V lost 0 bases and J lost 6; bases outside the gene matches: 7. The CDR3: CASSVASGRAASNEQFF. The DNA of the CDR3 is TGTGCCAGCAGCGTAGCTAGCGGGAGGGCCGCTAGCAATGAGCAGTTCTTC.

The chain joins TRBV10-3 to TRBJ2-7; 10 positions agree with TRBD1. Germline CDR1 and CDR2: ENHRY and SYGVKD. The CDR3 spans 14 residues. Trimming took 6 bases from V and 5 from J; bases not matched to a gene: 7. CDR3 sequence (DNA): TGTGCCATCAGCAAAGGGACAGGGGTCAACGAGCAGTACTTC. Amino acids: CAISKGTGVNEQYF.

The J gene is TRBJ1-5, the V gene TRBV5-8, with 9 bases identical to TRBD1. J lost 6 bases, V lost 6 bases, and 10 bases had no gene match. Germline V gene data show CDR1 as SGHTS and CDR2 as YDEGEE. This CDR3 spans 15 amino acids. The CDR3 protein is CASTWLGQGGQPQHF. In nucleotides, the CDR3 is TGTGCCAGCACCTGGTTGGGACAGGGCGGTCAGCCCCAGCATTTT.

The V call is TRBV4-1, the J call TRBJ2-3; 9 nucleotides line up with TRBD1. V gave up 10 bases and J gave up 3 bases; unmatched junction bases: 5. This CDR3 has 13 amino acids. Germline V gives CDR1 MGHRA, CDR2 YSYEKL. The CDR3 spells CATTGGRTDTQYF. The CDR3 coding sequence is TGCGCCACCACAGGGGGCCGGACAGATACGCAGTATTTT.

This chain links TRBV5-1 with TRBJ2-2, with D possibly TRBD2 on 5 matching bases. This CDR3 is 15 amino acids long. Trimming shortened V by 5 bases and J by 1 base, and 12 bases separated the two germline ends. CDR1 and CDR2 from the germline V gene are SGHRS and YFSETQ. The CDR3 spells CASRPGAGNTGELFF. DNA for the CDR3: TGCGCCAGCAGACCCGGCGCGGGGAACACCGGGGAGCTGTTTTTT. The full variable domain, with the rest looked up from reference TRBV5-1 and TRBJ2-2, is KAGVTQTPRYLIKTRGQQVTLSCSPISGHRSVSWYQQTPGQGLQFLFEYFSETQRNKGNFPGRFSGRQFSNSRSEMNVSTLELGDSALYLCASRPGAGNTGELFFGEGSRLTVL.